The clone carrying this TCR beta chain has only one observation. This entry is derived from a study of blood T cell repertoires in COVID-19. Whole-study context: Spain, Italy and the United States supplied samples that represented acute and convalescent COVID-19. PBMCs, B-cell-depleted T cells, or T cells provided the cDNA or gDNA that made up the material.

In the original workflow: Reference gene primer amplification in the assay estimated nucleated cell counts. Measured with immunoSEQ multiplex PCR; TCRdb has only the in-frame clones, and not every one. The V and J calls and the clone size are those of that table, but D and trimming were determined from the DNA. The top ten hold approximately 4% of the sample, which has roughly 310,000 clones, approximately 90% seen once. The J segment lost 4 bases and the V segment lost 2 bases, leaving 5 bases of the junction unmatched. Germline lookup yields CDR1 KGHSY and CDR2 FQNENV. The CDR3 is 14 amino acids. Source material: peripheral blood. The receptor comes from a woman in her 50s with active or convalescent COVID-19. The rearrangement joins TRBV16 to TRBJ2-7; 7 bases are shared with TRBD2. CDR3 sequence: CASSQGGDVYEQYF. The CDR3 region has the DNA TGTGCCAGCAGCCAAGGGGGGGACGTTTACGAGCAGTACTTC.